These T cell receptor beta chains were read from a single sample in a study of technical replicates of blood from a few donors. The assay was immunoSEQ multiplex PCR, and TCRdb's table has in-frame clones only and misses some. The sample yields 76,000 or so clones, roughly 90% seen once. The sample taken for sequencing was T cells isolated from PBMCs. These receptor sequences come from a human donor in good health. The CDR3 runs from the conserved cysteine through the conserved F or W. A D gene is named only where the DNA matches it firmly. The size entry is marked missing in some rows and otherwise reads once, few, many or a size class.

abundance,d_gene,j_gene,v_gene,CDR3nt,CDR3aa
-,-,TRBJ1-1,TRBV28,TGTGCCAGCAGTTTTGGGAGCGGGGCCACTGAAGCTTTCTTT,CASSFGSGATEAFF
-,-,TRBJ1-4,TRBV15,TGTGCCATACGAGACTCAACTAATGAAAAACTGTTTTTT,CAIRDSTNEKLFF
-,TRBD2,TRBJ2-1,TRBV5-1,TGCGCCAGCAGCTTAGGCGGGGGGCGGGATGAGCAGTTCTTC,CASSLGGGRDEQFF
-,-,TRBJ1-1,TRBV6-5,TGTGCCAGCATCGCCGCACAGAGGAACACTGAAGCTTTCTTT,CASIAAQRNTEAFF
-,-,TRBJ1-3,TRBV27,TGTGCCAGCAGGATGCGGGGGGAGTTTGATGGAAACACCATATATTTT,CASRMRGEFDGNTIYF
-,TRBD2,TRBJ2-2,TRBV11-1,TGTGCCAGCAGCTTCAGCGGGGGTGCGAACACCGGGGAGCTGTTTTTT,CASSFSGGANTGELFF
-,TRBD1,TRBJ2-2,TRBV9,TGTGCCAGCAGCCCGAGGACAGGGCGGGACACCGGGGAGCTGTTTTTT,CASSPRTGRDTGELFF
-,-,TRBJ2-3,TRBV19,TGTGCCAGTACAAAGGGGTTAGTGAGCACAGATACGCAGTATTTT,CASTKGLVSTDTQYF
-,TRBD2,TRBJ2-3,TRBV6-1,TGTGCCAGCAGTGAAAGGCTAGCGGGAGATACGCAGTATTTT,CASSERLAGDTQYF
-,TRBD1,TRBJ2-7,TRBV2,TGTGCCAGCAGCGCCGGGACAGCCTACGAGCAGTACTTC,CASSAGTAYEQYF
-,TRBD2,TRBJ2-1,TRBV19,TGTGCCAGTAGTATTTCCGGGAGGGCCTTTGCTTACAATGAGCAGTTCTTC,CASSISGRAFAYNEQFF
-,-,TRBJ1-3,TRBV7-9,TGTGCCAGCAGCAGACAGGAAAGTATAAACACCATATATTTT,CASSRQESINTIYF
-,TRBD2,TRBJ2-3,TRBV2,TGTGCCAGCAGTGAGCTCTCTAGCGGTAGGTCAGGTGATACGCAGTATTTT,CASSELSSGRSGDTQYF
-,-,TRBJ2-6,TRBV7-6,TGTGCCAGCGCTGGGAGTGGGGCCAACGTCCTGACTTTC,CASAGSGANVLTF
-,TRBD1,TRBJ2-7,TRBV4-1,TGCGCCAGCAGCCTACAAACCACCGGGACAGAGACCGCCACTGGGCTCTACGAGCAGTACTTC,CASSLQTTGTETATGLYEQYF
-,-,TRBJ2-3,TRBV19,TGTGCCAGTAGTACGCGACTTGGCGTCGATGCGCAGTATTTT,CASSTRLGVDAQYF
-,TRBD2,TRBJ2-3,TRBV30,TGTGCCTGGAGTGACGGACGGGGGGTCGGAGATACGCAGTATTTT,CAWSDGRGVGDTQYF
-,-,TRBJ1-1,TRBV10-3,TGTGCCATCAGCCGGGAGGGGGGGAACACTGAAGCTTTCTTT,CAISREGGNTEAFF
-,TRBD2,TRBJ2-7,TRBV10-3,TGTGCCATCAGTGGGGGACTAATCTACGAGCAGTACTTC,CAISGGLIYEQYF
few,-,TRBJ1-1,TRBV30,TGTGCCTGGGGACAGAGCACTGAAGCTTTCTTT,CAWGQSTEAFF
-,TRBD1,TRBJ1-2,TRBV19,TGTGCCAGTGCAACTGACAGGGATCCCTACTATGGCTACACCTTC,CASATDRDPYYGYTF
-,-,TRBJ2-1,TRBV5-4,TGTGCCAGCAGCTCGTACTACAATGAGCAGTTCTTC,CASSSYYNEQFF
-,TRBD2,TRBJ2-1,TRBV27,TGTGCCAGCAGTTTACTGAAGCGTAGCGGGAGGGGTTCTTACAATGAGCAGTTCTTC,CASSLLKRSGRGSYNEQFF
-,TRBD2,TRBJ2-4,TRBV27,TGTGCCAGCAGTTTATCGAAGCGACTAGCGGGAGGAAGGGGGAAAAACATTCAGTACTTC,CASSLSKRLAGGRGKNIQYF
-,TRBD2,TRBJ2-6,TRBV10-1,TGCGCCAGCAGTGCGGCGGGAGACCGGTTTTTTTCTGGGGCCAACGTCCTGACTTTC,CASSAAGDRFFSGANVLTF
-,-,TRBJ2-2,TRBV6-4,TGTGCCAGCCGAGACATCAACACCGGGGAGCTGTTTTTT,CASRDINTGELFF
-,TRBD2,TRBJ2-7,TRBV2,TGTGCCAGCAGTGAATGGTTGGCGGGAGCATCCTACGAGCAGTACTTC,CASSEWLAGASYEQYF
-,-,TRBJ1-2,TRBV19,TGTGCCAGTAACCCTATGGCCGGGACACCCTATGGCTACACCTTC,CASNPMAGTPYGYTF
-,-,TRBJ1-5,TRBV6-5,TGTGCCAGCAGTTACGGCGGAAATCAGCCCCAGCATTTT,CASSYGGNQPQHF
-,TRBD2,TRBJ2-3,TRBV5-3,TGTGCCAGAAGCTCTCCCGGGGGGAGGGAAAACACAGATACGCAGTATTTT,CARSSPGGRENTDTQYF
-,TRBD1,TRBJ2-6,TRBV19,TGTGCCAGTAGTAGGGACAGAGCGTCCGGGGCCAACGTCCTGACTTTC,CASSRDRASGANVLTF
-,TRBD1,TRBJ2-2,TRBV27,TGTGCCAGCACCGCCTATGAGACAGGGGGGACCGGGGAGCTGTTTTTT,CASTAYETGGTGELFF
-,-,TRBJ1-1,TRBV11-3,TGTGCCAGCAGCCTTGAGTCGAACACTGAAGCTTTCTTT,CASSLESNTEAFF
-,-,TRBJ1-2,TRBV2,TGTGCCAGCAGTTGGGACATGGGAGGCTACACCTTC,CASSWDMGGYTF
-,TRBD1,TRBJ1-6,TRBV5-4,TGTGCCAGCAGCCGGACAGGAGGCCTCTTTAATTCACCCCTCCACTTT,CASSRTGGLFNSPLHF
-,-,TRBJ1-2,TRBV7-9,TGTGCCAGCAGCCGGCCAGGGGAAGGCTACACCTTC,CASSRPGEGYTF
-,TRBD1,TRBJ2-7,TRBV2,TGTGCCAGCAACAGAGACGGACAGGACTACGAGCAGTACTTC,CASNRDGQDYEQYF